Listed here are 30 T cell receptor beta chains from one sample, sequenced in a study of T cell changes during pregnancy in multiple sclerosis. Profiling relied on immunoSEQ multiplex PCR, and the TCRdb table lists in-frame clones only, not all of them. The data show around 71,000 clones, just over 90% seen once. This specimen was peripheral blood, taken in the third trimester of pregnancy. Every receptor here comes from a female donor with multiple sclerosis, enrolled in a pregnancy study.

CDR3 nucleotides: TGCGCCAGCAGCACCGGGACATTCACCGACACTGAAGCTTTCTTT. Its protein is CASSTGTFTDTEAFF. The chain recombines TRBV5-1 with TRBJ1-1, with D tentatively TRBD1 (6 bases). The V and J ends lost 4 bases and 3 bases respectively, with 16 bases between them. The CDR3 contains 15 residues. Germline V gene sequence: CDR1 SGHRS, CDR2 YFSETQ.

The chain carries TRBV6-5 and TRBJ2-7; 7 positions match TRBD2. The V segment lost 5 bases and the J segment 3 bases; nucleotides outside the gene matches: 7. This CDR3 region has 14 residues. Germline V lookup: CDR1 MNHEY, CDR2 SVGAGI. CDR3 in amino acids: CASSREREFYEQYF. The CDR3 DNA sequence: TGTGCCAGCAGTCGCGAGCGGGAATTCTACGAGCAGTACTTC.

This chain joins TRBV19 and TRBJ2-4; possible D gene TRBD1, 5 bases. The CDR3 sequence is 14 residues long. V was trimmed by 7 bases and J by 2 bases, leaving 12 bases between them. From germline, CDR1 is LNHDA and CDR2 SQIVND (reference sequence). The CDR3 region is CASKASGTKNIQYF. DNA of the CDR3: TGTGCCAGTAAGGCGTCAGGGACCAAAAACATTCAGTACTTC.

This chain joins TRBV6-1 and TRBJ2-1, with 9 bases identical to TRBD1. There are 15 residues in the CDR3. Trimming at V came to 3 bases and at J to 8 bases, leaving 8 bases not matched to a gene. Germline V gene lookup returns CDR1 MNHNS and CDR2 SASEGT. CDR3 loop: CASSDAGTGIDEQFF. CDR3 coding DNA: TGTGCCAGCAGTGACGCCGGGACAGGGATCGATGAGCAGTTCTTC.

J is TRBJ1-3 and V is TRBV9; D gene ambiguous. Germline lookup yields CDR1 SGDLS and CDR2 YYNGEE. The CDR3 is 13 amino acids. V was cut by 4 bases and J by 4 bases, with 9 bases left in between. The chain's CDR3 is CASSSSPGNTIYF. CDR3 nucleotide sequence: TGTGCCAGCAGCTCCTCCCCCGGAAACACCATATATTTT.

This clone came up a few times. The chain employs TRBV29-1 and TRBJ1-1, with D tentatively TRBD1 (5 bases). The V gene's germline CDR1 is SQVTM and CDR2 ANQGSEA. The CDR3 has 11 amino acids. CDR3 sequence (DNA): TGCGGGGGACTGATGAACACTGAAGCTTTCTTT. Protein: CGGLMNTEAFF.

This clone was observed a handful of times. The rearrangement links TRBV6-5 to TRBJ1-3; TRBD1 aligns across 10 bases. CDR3 length equals 15 residues. V dropped 6 bases and J dropped 3; count of bases not matched to a gene: 5. CDR1 is MNHEY, CDR2 SVGAGI, per germline. The CDR3 here is CASSADRGNGNTIYF. The DNA of the CDR3 is TGTGCCAGCAGCGCGGACAGGGGGAATGGAAACACCATATATTTT.

The chain recombines TRBV9 with TRBJ2-2, with a tentative D call TRBD2 (5 bases). The V and J ends lost 6 bases and 2 bases respectively, with 11 bases between them. There are 14 residues in the CDR3. Germline values: CDR1 SGDLS, CDR2 YYNGEE. The CDR3 DNA reads TGTGCCAGCACCCCCGGACTTAACACCGGGGAGCTGTTTTTT. It codes for CASTPGLNTGELFF.

This clone was picked up one time. The chain employs TRBV5-6 and TRBJ2-7; tentative D call: TRBD2 (6 bases). The germline V and J ends were trimmed by 3 bases and 4 bases, with 17 bases remaining between them. There are 15 residues in the CDR3. Germline V gives CDR1 SGHDT, CDR2 YYEEEE. CDR3 coding DNA: TGTGCCAGCAGCTCCCCGGGAGAAGGAGCTTACGAGCAGTACTTC. Translated, it gives CASSSPGEGAYEQYF.

The J gene is TRBJ1-6, the V gene TRBV5-6; 11 bases map to TRBD1. Per the germline V gene, CDR1 is SGHDT and CDR2 is YYEEEE. The CDR3 sequence is 14 residues long. With V trimmed by 5 bases and J by 8 bases, 3 bases remained unmatched. CDR3 sequence reads: CASSWGQGDSPLHF. The CDR3 coding sequence is TGTGCCAGCAGTTGGGGACAGGGGGATTCACCCCTCCACTTT.

V is TRBV5-4 and J is TRBJ2-1; 11 bases map to TRBD2. With 4 bases clipped from V and 4 bases from J, the junction kept 4 bases outside the gene matches. The germline CDR1 and CDR2 sequences are SGHNT and YYREEE (reference sequence). This CDR3 has 15 amino acids. The CDR3 DNA reads as TGTGCCAGCAGCCCAAGACTAGCGGGATACAATGAGCAGTTCTTC. Protein sequence: CASSPRLAGYNEQFF.

The V call is TRBV19, the J call TRBJ2-7, with 11 bases that match TRBD2. The germline CDR1 and CDR2 sequences are LNHDA and SQIVND (reference sequence). The CDR3 has 16 amino acids. Trimming cost V 3 bases and J 4 bases; bases outside gene matches: 8. The CDR3 loop is CASSMGTSGRRYEQYF. CDR3 bases: TGTGCCAGTAGTATGGGTACTAGCGGGAGAAGGTACGAGCAGTACTTC.

This chain connects TRBV19 to TRBJ2-1, with 10 nucleotides matching TRBD2. The CDR3 runs 16 residues. Losses at the gene ends were 3 bases for V and 5 bases for J; bases not matched to a gene: 7. Germline V gene lookup returns CDR1 LNHDA and CDR2 SQIVND (reference sequence). The chain's CDR3 is CASSILIAGGNNEQFF. CDR3 coding DNA: TGTGCCAGTAGTATCTTGATAGCGGGAGGCAACAATGAGCAGTTCTTC.

This clone was seen a handful of times. The V and J genes are TRBV6-6 and TRBJ2-7; TRBD1 might be the D (6 bases). Germline V gene sequence: CDR1 MNHNY, CDR2 SVGAGI (reference sequence). Trimming took off 6 bases at V and 2 bases at J, with 14 bases between the two ends. The CDR3 sequence is 14 residues long. CDR3 region: CASSPEQGTYEQYF. For the CDR3, the DNA is TGTGCCAGCAGCCCTGAACAGGGAACCTACGAGCAGTACTTC.

This chain joins TRBV6-5 and TRBJ2-7; possibly TRBD2 for D (7 bases). The CDR3 is 15 amino acids. V lost 4 bases to trimming and J lost 0 bases, with 13 bases between them. Germline CDR1 and CDR2: MNHEY and SVGAGI. The CDR3 spells CASSSRGASSYEQYF. In DNA form, the CDR3 reads TGTGCCAGCAGTTCCCGGGGGGCCTCCTCCTACGAGCAGTACTTC.

The chain combines TRBV2 with TRBJ2-3; TRBD2 aligns across 7 bases. J lost 2 bases, V lost 5 bases, and 4 bases had no gene match. CDR3 length: 14 amino acids. Germline V gene sequence: CDR1 SNHLY, CDR2 FYNNEI. As DNA, the CDR3 is TGTGCCAGCAGTAGACTAGCAAACACAGATACGCAGTATTTT. The encoded protein is CASSRLANTDTQYF.

The V and J genes are TRBV4-1 and TRBJ1-2, with D perhaps TRBD1 (5 bases). Per germline, CDR1 MGHRA and CDR2 YSYEKL. V dropped 4 bases and J dropped 1 base, with 22 bases sitting between them. This CDR3 spans 18 amino acids. DNA of the CDR3: TGCGCCAGCAGCCGGGGATTTCCGGGACTTACCTTTAACTATGGCTACACCTTC. Amino acid sequence: CASSRGFPGLTFNYGYTF.

The chain couples TRBV28 to TRBJ1-2, with TRBD1 matching over 9 bases. The germline V gene encodes CDR1 MDHEN and CDR2 SYDVKM. Trimming at V came to 7 bases and at J to 8 bases, leaving 11 bases not matched to a gene. The CDR3 has 14 amino acids. The CDR3 DNA reads TGTGCCAGCACCTTGCCGGACAGGGGCGTCGGCTACACCTTC. Amino acid sequence: CASTLPDRGVGYTF.

This chain links TRBV11-2 with TRBJ2-2; the match to TRBD2 covers 7 bases. The germline CDR1 and CDR2 sequences are SGHAT and FQNNGV. With V trimmed by 7 bases and J by 6 bases, 8 bases remained unmatched. CDR3 length: 14 residues. The CDR3 sequence is CASISSGFAGELFF. DNA for the CDR3: TGTGCCAGCATCTCTAGCGGATTCGCCGGGGAGCTGTTTTTT.

V and J are TRBV7-2 and TRBJ2-1, with TRBD1 identical over 9 bases. The V segment lost 6 bases and the J segment 7 bases; nucleotides outside the gene matches: 10. The CDR3 has 15 residues. The germline CDR1 and CDR2 sequences are SGHTA and FQGNSA. For the CDR3, the DNA is TGTGCCAGCAGTAAGACCGTTGGACAGGGGAATGAGCAGTTCTTC. The encoded protein is CASSKTVGQGNEQFF.

The genes are TRBV4-1 and TRBJ2-5, with 9 bases fitting TRBD2. In germline, CDR1 is MGHRA, CDR2 YSYEKL. Trimming removed 4 bases from V and 3 bases from J; junction bases left unmatched: 24. This CDR3 has 21 amino acids. The CDR3 region is CASSLLGLQTSGDLTKETQYF. The CDR3 nucleotides read TGCGCCAGCAGCCTCCTAGGGCTCCAGACTAGCGGAGACCTGACTAAAGAGACCCAGTACTTC.

This chain uses TRBV2 with TRBJ2-7, with 11 bases lining up with TRBD2. CDR1 is SNHLY, CDR2 FYNNEI, per germline. Trimming cost V 6 bases and J 0 bases; bases outside gene matches: 7. The CDR3 consists of 16 residues. Written as DNA, the CDR3 is TGTGCCAGCAGCTCTAGCGGGAGGTTAAGCTCCTACGAGCAGTACTTC. Its protein is CASSSSGRLSSYEQYF.

The rearrangement links TRBV4-2 to TRBJ2-3; 9 bases match TRBD1. The CDR3 extends over 15 amino acids. The germline V gene has CDR1 LGHNA and CDR2 YNFKEQ. The V segment lost 4 bases and the J segment 6 bases; nucleotides outside the gene matches: 8. Written as DNA, the CDR3 is TGTGCCAGCAGCCCCGGAGGACAGGGGCGGGATACGCAGTATTTT. This codes for CASSPGGQGRDTQYF.

The chain is built from TRBV19 and TRBJ1-2; TRBD1 matches 7 bases. Germline CDR1 is LNHDA and CDR2 is SQIVND (reference sequence). This CDR3 contains 13 residues. Germline trimming cut 2 bases from V and 6 bases from J; bases unmatched to any gene: 3. The CDR3 sequence: CASSIRGGHGYTF. Here the CDR3 DNA reads TGTGCCAGTAGTATACGAGGGGGCCATGGCTACACCTTC.

The rearrangement uses TRBV5-6 and TRBJ2-1; 9 bases map to TRBD2. The length of the CDR3 is 17 residues. Germline CDR1 and CDR2: SGHDT and YYEEEE. The V segment lost 0 bases and the J segment 2 bases; nucleotides outside the gene matches: 6. The CDR3, as DNA: TGTGCCAGCAGCTTGGCCGGGCGGGAGGGAGCCTACAATGAGCAGTTCTTC. Encoded protein: CASSLAGREGAYNEQFF.

The chain links TRBV28 to TRBJ1-5; TRBD1 aligns across 7 bases. Germline assignment: CDR1 MDHEN and CDR2 SYDVKM. The CDR3 runs 14 residues. Trimming took 2 bases from V and 7 from J; bases not matched to a gene: 5. CDR3 coding DNA: TGTGCCAGCAGTTTACCCCAGGGGGTCCAGCCCCAGCATTTT. It encodes CASSLPQGVQPQHF.

In this sample, this clone turned up once. CDR3 sequence: CASSLYWNEQFF. Here the CDR3 DNA reads TGCGCCAGCAGCTTGTACTGGAATGAGCAGTTCTTC. The V and J genes are TRBV5-1 and TRBJ2-1; D remains unclear. The CDR3 has 12 residues. V lost 1 base and J lost 7, with 6 bases in between. The germline V gene encodes CDR1 SGHRS and CDR2 YFSETQ. The variable domain in full, with the rest retrieved from reference TRBV5-1 and TRBJ2-1, is KAGVTQTPRYLIKTRGQQVTLSCSPISGHRSVSWYQQTPGQGLQFLFEYFSETQRNKGNFPGRFSGRQFSNSRSEMNVSTLELGDSALYLCASSLYWNEQFFGPGTRLTVL.

This sequence joins TRBV30 and TRBJ2-7, with 9 bases identical to TRBD2. Per the germline V gene, CDR1 is GTSNPN and CDR2 is SVGIG (reference sequence). The CDR3 spans 16 residues. The trim removed 3 bases at V and 7 bases at J, leaving 16 bases unmatched. The CDR3 DNA sequence: TGTGCCTGGAGCGTATTGGCGGGAGGGCCCTCGTGGGAGCAGTACTTC. Protein product: CAWSVLAGGPSWEQYF.

This rearrangement joins TRBV6-4 to TRBJ2-1; D unresolved. Germline loops: CDR1 MRHNA, CDR2 SNTAGT. V was cut by 4 bases and J by 1 base, with 20 bases left in between. The CDR3 consists of 18 residues. The CDR3: CASSGIPSRRLSYNEQFF. DNA for the CDR3: TGTGCCAGCAGTGGGATCCCCTCCCGGCGACTTTCCTACAATGAGCAGTTCTTC.

The chain recombines TRBV5-1 with TRBJ2-6; tentatively, D is TRBD1 (6 bases). V lost 7 bases, J lost 2 bases, and 16 bases lay in between. The germline V gene has CDR1 SGHRS and CDR2 YFSETQ. This CDR3 is built from 16 residues. The CDR3 nucleotides read TGCGCCAGCGCCCTAACAGGGTCAACTGGGGCCAACGTCCTGACTTTC. Translating it yields CASALTGSTGANVLTF. Based on the CDR3 plus reference TRBV5-1 and TRBJ2-6, the full variable domain is KAGVTQTPRYLIKTRGQQVTLSCSPISGHRSVSWYQQTPGQGLQFLFEYFSETQRNKGNFPGRFSGRQFSNSRSEMNVSTLELGDSALYLCASALTGSTGANVLTFGAGSRLTVL.